A selection of T cell receptor beta chains follows, all from one sample in a study of human T cells and chemical hapten exposure. TCRdb passed the RACE reads through MiXCR, listing each CDR3 protein once. Of approximately 97,000 distinct CDR3 sequences listed, about 28% are singletons. The sequences come from whole blood, collected in connection with sensitization to the hapten diphenylcyclopropenone (DPC). The origin of the receptors is a man in his forties with alopecia areata. Some clones in this sample may be carry-over from other donors' samples. Both conserved end residues are part of each CDR3. Each record gives: V gene, clone size, J gene, D gene, CDR3 DNA, CDR3 protein. D genes are given only for firm matches. Clone size, where shown, is once, few, many, or a class for clones that have expanded.

v_call: TRBV6-5
clone_size: once
j_call: TRBJ2-3
d_call: TRBD1
cdr3_nt: TGTGCCAGCAGTTACGGACAGGGGTTTGATACGCAGTATTTT
cdr3_aa: CASSYGQGFDTQYF

v_call: TRBV15
clone_size: once
j_call: TRBJ1-6
d_call: -
cdr3_nt: TGTGCCACCAGCAGGCTCAGGGAATCTGGTTCACCCCTCCACTTT
cdr3_aa: CATSRLRESGSPLHF

v_call: TRBV2
clone_size: -
j_call: TRBJ1-5
d_call: TRBD1
cdr3_nt: TGTGCCAGCAGCTCGACAGGGGGCAAAAATCAGCCCCAGCATTTT
cdr3_aa: CASSSTGGKNQPQHF

v_call: TRBV27
clone_size: -
j_call: TRBJ2-7
d_call: -
cdr3_nt: TGTGCCAGCAGTTTCTATCAGGACCCGATTGACGAGCAGTACTTC
cdr3_aa: CASSFYQDPIDEQYF

v_call: TRBV12-3/TRBV12-4
clone_size: -
j_call: TRBJ1-4
d_call: -
cdr3_nt: TGTGCCAGCAGTTACAGGGCAACTAATGAAAAACTGTTTTTT
cdr3_aa: CASSYRATNEKLFF

v_call: TRBV20-1
clone_size: -
j_call: TRBJ2-7
d_call: -
cdr3_nt: TGCAGTGCTAGGTCGGGTGGAGGGAGCTACGAGCAGTACTTC
cdr3_aa: CSARSGGGSYEQYF

v_call: TRBV2
clone_size: few
j_call: TRBJ2-5
d_call: -
cdr3_nt: TGTGCCAGCAGTGATAGCGGCCAAGAGACCCAGTACTTC
cdr3_aa: CASSDSGQETQYF

v_call: TRBV12-3/TRBV12-4
clone_size: -
j_call: TRBJ2-1
d_call: TRBD1
cdr3_nt: TGTGCCAGCAGTAGTTCCGGGACAGGGGGCCATGAGCAGTTCTTC
cdr3_aa: CASSSSGTGGHEQFF

v_call: TRBV6-6
clone_size: -
j_call: TRBJ1-5
d_call: -
cdr3_nt: TGTGCCAGCAGTTCAGCGGGGGGCAATCAGCCCCAGCATTTT
cdr3_aa: CASSSAGGNQPQHF

v_call: TRBV20-1
clone_size: few
j_call: TRBJ2-3
d_call: -
cdr3_nt: TGCAGTGCTCTGGGCTGGGGGCAGGCAGATACGCAGTATTTT
cdr3_aa: CSALGWGQADTQYF

v_call: TRBV6-2/TRBV6-3
clone_size: -
j_call: TRBJ1-5
d_call: -
cdr3_nt: TGTGCCAGCAAAGGTTATAGCAATCTGCCCCAGCATTTT
cdr3_aa: CASKGYSNLPQHF

v_call: TRBV10-2
clone_size: -
j_call: TRBJ1-2
d_call: -
cdr3_nt: TGCGCCAGCAGTGTGGGTCAGGATGGCTACACCTTC
cdr3_aa: CASSVGQDGYTF

v_call: TRBV14
clone_size: -
j_call: TRBJ1-1
d_call: -
cdr3_nt: TGTGCCAGCAGCCAAAAAATGAACACTGAAGCTTTCTTT
cdr3_aa: CASSQKMNTEAFF

v_call: TRBV12-3/TRBV12-4
clone_size: -
j_call: TRBJ2-7
d_call: -
cdr3_nt: TGTGCCAGCAGTTTATCGGGGGATCTCTCCTACGAGCAGTACTTC
cdr3_aa: CASSLSGDLSYEQYF

v_call: TRBV28
clone_size: -
j_call: TRBJ2-5
d_call: -
cdr3_nt: TGTGCCAGCTCCCGCCTTGTGGGGGACCAAGAGACCCAGTACTTC
cdr3_aa: CASSRLVGDQETQYF

v_call: TRBV4-1
clone_size: -
j_call: TRBJ1-1
d_call: TRBD1
cdr3_nt: TGCGCCAGCAGCCAAGAGCCCGGGACAGGGGAGGGAAACACTGAAGCTTTCTTT
cdr3_aa: CASSQEPGTGEGNTEAFF

v_call: TRBV6-6
clone_size: few
j_call: TRBJ1-2
d_call: TRBD1
cdr3_nt: TGTGCCAGCTCCCAGACAGGGACCTATGGCTACACCTTC
cdr3_aa: CASSQTGTYGYTF

v_call: TRBV18
clone_size: once
j_call: TRBJ2-1
d_call: -
cdr3_nt: TGTGCCAGCTCACGCAAGGAAGGGGGGGGTGAGCAGTTCTTC
cdr3_aa: CASSRKEGGGEQFF

v_call: TRBV29-1
clone_size: few
j_call: TRBJ2-1
d_call: TRBD2
cdr3_nt: TGCAGCGTTGAAATGTTCCTAGCGGGAAAATTGAATGAGCAGTTCTTC
cdr3_aa: CSVEMFLAGKLNEQFF

v_call: TRBV18
clone_size: -
j_call: TRBJ1-1
d_call: -
cdr3_nt: TGTGCCAGCTCACCTTCGAAGCAGGGGAACACTGAAGCTTTCTTT
cdr3_aa: CASSPSKQGNTEAFF

v_call: TRBV25-1
clone_size: few
j_call: TRBJ2-7
d_call: TRBD1
cdr3_nt: TGTGCCAGCCGGGACAGCCCCTACGAGCAGTACTTC
cdr3_aa: CASRDSPYEQYF

v_call: TRBV28
clone_size: -
j_call: TRBJ1-4
d_call: -
cdr3_nt: TGTGCCAGCAGCGAGGGAGGGGCCTCGACTAATGAAAAACTGTTTTTT
cdr3_aa: CASSEGGASTNEKLFF

v_call: TRBV20-1
clone_size: -
j_call: TRBJ2-7
d_call: -
cdr3_nt: TGCAGTGCTAGAAGGGGGAATACTAATCGTTTCTCCTACGAGCAGTACTTC
cdr3_aa: CSARRGNTNRFSYEQYF

v_call: TRBV20-1
clone_size: -
j_call: TRBJ2-5
d_call: -
cdr3_nt: TGCAGTGCTCTTCCGGGACTCATCCAAGAGACCCAGTACTTC
cdr3_aa: CSALPGLIQETQYF

v_call: TRBV4-1
clone_size: few
j_call: TRBJ1-1
d_call: TRBD1
cdr3_nt: TGCGCCAGCAGCCAAACAGGGGGACGGGACACTGAAGCTTTCTTT
cdr3_aa: CASSQTGGRDTEAFF

v_call: TRBV29-1
clone_size: -
j_call: TRBJ2-1
d_call: TRBD2
cdr3_nt: TGCAGCGTGCGGGGACTAGCGGGAGGCCAGGGTGAGCAGTTCTTC
cdr3_aa: CSVRGLAGGQGEQFF

v_call: TRBV6-2/TRBV6-3
clone_size: -
j_call: TRBJ1-2
d_call: -
cdr3_nt: TGTGCCAGCACTGAATCCACCTATGGCTACACCTTC
cdr3_aa: CASTESTYGYTF

v_call: TRBV3-1
clone_size: -
j_call: TRBJ1-1
d_call: -
cdr3_nt: TGTGCCAGCAGCCAAGCGACAGGACCAACTGAAGCTTTCTTT
cdr3_aa: CASSQATGPTEAFF

v_call: TRBV28
clone_size: -
j_call: TRBJ2-3
d_call: -
cdr3_nt: TGTGCCAGCAGTTACGGGGGAGGCACAGATACGCAGTATTTT
cdr3_aa: CASSYGGGTDTQYF

v_call: TRBV20-1
clone_size: -
j_call: TRBJ2-1
d_call: -
cdr3_nt: TGCAGTGCTAGGGGGGGACAGAATCGATACAATGAGCAGTTCTTC
cdr3_aa: CSARGGQNRYNEQFF

v_call: TRBV28
clone_size: few
j_call: TRBJ2-7
d_call: -
cdr3_nt: TGTGCCAGCAGTTTGTACAGCTACGAGCAGTACTTC
cdr3_aa: CASSLYSYEQYF

v_call: TRBV11-1
clone_size: -
j_call: TRBJ2-2
d_call: -
cdr3_nt: TGTGCCAGCAGCTTAGTAAAAAACCGGCCGACCGGGGAGCTGTTTTTT
cdr3_aa: CASSLVKNRPTGELFF

v_call: TRBV30
clone_size: once
j_call: TRBJ2-1
d_call: -
cdr3_nt: TGTGCCTGGAGTGCTGTGGGGAATGAGCAGTTCTTC
cdr3_aa: CAWSAVGNEQFF

v_call: TRBV28
clone_size: few
j_call: TRBJ1-1
d_call: -
cdr3_nt: TGTGCCAGCAGTTTGGGGGGTCCCAACACTGAAGCTTTCTTT
cdr3_aa: CASSLGGPNTEAFF

v_call: TRBV11-1
clone_size: few
j_call: TRBJ2-4
d_call: TRBD1
cdr3_nt: TGTGCCAGCAGCGCCGGGACAGGGACTGTAAACATTCAGTACTTC
cdr3_aa: CASSAGTGTVNIQYF

v_call: TRBV11-2
clone_size: -
j_call: TRBJ2-1
d_call: TRBD2
cdr3_nt: TGTGCCAGCAGCCCCCGGACTAGCGGGGTATACAATGAGCAGTTCTTC
cdr3_aa: CASSPRTSGVYNEQFF

v_call: TRBV21-1
clone_size: -
j_call: TRBJ1-2
d_call: -
cdr3_nt: -
cdr3_aa: CASSSVEYGCTF

v_call: TRBV20-1
clone_size: -
j_call: TRBJ2-7
d_call: TRBD2
cdr3_nt: TGCAGTGCTCCCCGGACTAGCGGAGCCCCCTACGAGCAGTACTTC
cdr3_aa: CSAPRTSGAPYEQYF

v_call: TRBV7-9
clone_size: -
j_call: TRBJ2-1
d_call: -
cdr3_nt: TGTGCCAGCAGCTTAGCGGAGCCCTACAATGAGCAGTTCTTC
cdr3_aa: CASSLAEPYNEQFF

v_call: TRBV5-4
clone_size: -
j_call: TRBJ2-2
d_call: TRBD2
cdr3_nt: TGTGCCAGCAGCTTGGAAGGTCGGCTAGCGGGAACCGGGGAGCTGTTTTTT
cdr3_aa: CASSLEGRLAGTGELFF

v_call: TRBV29-1
clone_size: many
j_call: TRBJ2-4
d_call: -
cdr3_nt: TGCAGCGTTGTTGGAGCGGCGCTAGCCAAAAACATTCAGTACTTC
cdr3_aa: CSVVGAALAKNIQYF

v_call: TRBV19
clone_size: -
j_call: TRBJ2-7
d_call: TRBD1
cdr3_nt: TGTGCCAGTAGTTCACGGACAGGGGGCCTCTACGAGCAGTACTTC
cdr3_aa: CASSSRTGGLYEQYF

v_call: TRBV27
clone_size: once
j_call: TRBJ2-3
d_call: -
cdr3_nt: TGTGCCAGCAGTCCAACCGGGACTTCGACCCTCACAGATACGCAGTATTTT
cdr3_aa: CASSPTGTSTLTDTQYF

v_call: TRBV6-5
clone_size: few
j_call: TRBJ1-3
d_call: -
cdr3_nt: TGTGCCAGCAGTTACTCCTCCGGAAACACCATATATTTT
cdr3_aa: CASSYSSGNTIYF

v_call: TRBV20-1
clone_size: few
j_call: TRBJ2-7
d_call: -
cdr3_nt: TGCAGTGCTAGAGATCAGTGGTCGGACGAGCAGTACTTC
cdr3_aa: CSARDQWSDEQYF

v_call: TRBV7-9
clone_size: many
j_call: TRBJ2-3
d_call: -
cdr3_nt: TGTGCCAGCAGCTTTCGAGCGGTTGGGCTGTATTTT
cdr3_aa: CASSFRAVGLYF

v_call: TRBV29-1
clone_size: -
j_call: TRBJ1-5
d_call: -
cdr3_nt: TGCAGCGTTGAGGACGGGAATCAGCCCCAGCATTTT
cdr3_aa: CSVEDGNQPQHF

v_call: TRBV27
clone_size: -
j_call: TRBJ2-7
d_call: -
cdr3_nt: TGTGCCAGCAGTTCCGGACCCGCCTACGAGCAGTACTTC
cdr3_aa: CASSSGPAYEQYF

v_call: TRBV14
clone_size: -
j_call: TRBJ2-1
d_call: TRBD1
cdr3_nt: TGTGCCAGCAGCTCGACAGGGAACAATGAGCAGTTCTTC
cdr3_aa: CASSSTGNNEQFF

v_call: TRBV10-3
clone_size: few
j_call: TRBJ2-6
d_call: -
cdr3_nt: TGTGCCATCAGTGATCTCCCCGGCTACTCTGGGGCCAACGTCCTGACTTTC
cdr3_aa: CAISDLPGYSGANVLTF

v_call: TRBV6-2/TRBV6-3
clone_size: -
j_call: TRBJ2-3
d_call: -
cdr3_nt: TGTGCCAGCAGTTACTCGATACCTATAGCAGATACGCAGTATTTT
cdr3_aa: CASSYSIPIADTQYF

v_call: TRBV28
clone_size: few
j_call: TRBJ1-1
d_call: -
cdr3_nt: TGTGCCAGCAGTTTATCCGAGCCTGAAGCTTTCTTT
cdr3_aa: CASSLSEPEAFF

v_call: TRBV28
clone_size: few
j_call: TRBJ1-1
d_call: -
cdr3_nt: TGTGCCAGCAGTCGCCCGCGGGGGGAAGCGGACACTGAAGCTTTCTTT
cdr3_aa: CASSRPRGEADTEAFF

v_call: TRBV7-2
clone_size: few
j_call: TRBJ2-1
d_call: TRBD2
cdr3_nt: TGTGCCAGCAGTCGAGTAGCGGGAGGGGCCTACAATGAGCAGTTCTTC
cdr3_aa: CASSRVAGGAYNEQFF

v_call: TRBV11-2
clone_size: -
j_call: TRBJ2-5
d_call: -
cdr3_nt: TGTGCCAGCAGCCACGGGATCAAAGAGACCCAGTACTTC
cdr3_aa: CASSHGIKETQYF